These T cell receptor beta chains were read from a single sample in a study of T cell repertoires in cytomegalovirus infection. A single record per CDR3 protein comes from TCRdb applying MiXCR to the reads. The sample holds around 770,000 distinct CDR3 sequences, under 35% seen once. These receptors lack a known antigen. The specimen was cultured CD8+ T cells from PBMCs, collected from culture after CMV antigen stimulation. Receptors were obtained from a human donor in good health (CMV status not recorded). Some clones in this sample may be carry-over from other donors' samples. Both conserved end residues are part of each CDR3. D genes are given only for firm matches. Size values are once, few and many counts, or a class for expanded clones, and some rows have none.

>TRBJ1-1|TRBV9|NA|NA
TGTGCCAGCAGCGTAGGTGACCGACCGAACACTGAAGCTTTCTTT
CASSVGDRPNTEAFF
>TRBJ1-2|TRBV28|many|NA
TGTGCCAGCAGTACAACTGCAGGGGTTACTAACTATGGCTACACCTTC
CASSTTAGVTNYGYTF
>TRBJ1-2|TRBV11-1|few|NA
TGTGCCAGCAGCTTAGGGGGGACAACGAAAAGGAGGCATGGCTACACCTTC
CASSLGGTTKRRHGYTF
>TRBJ1-2|TRBV2|NA|NA
TGTGCCAGCAGTGAAGCAGGAGCAGGGGAGGAATTAAATGGCTACACCTTC
CASSEAGAGEELNGYTF
>TRBJ1-5|TRBV20-1|many|TRBD1
TGCAGTGCTAGAGATTCTAACAGGGGGCGGATTCAGCCCCAGCATTTT
CSARDSNRGRIQPQHF
>TRBJ2-5|TRBV7-6|many|NA
TGTGCCAGCAGCTTACTCGACAGATCACAAGAGACCCAGTACTTC
CASSLLDRSQETQYF
>TRBJ2-7|TRBV4-1|NA|TRBD2
TGCGCCAGCAGCCAAAATTTAGGGAGGGAAGAGTCCTACGAGCAGTACTTC
CASSQNLGREESYEQYF
>TRBJ2-1|TRBV24-1|NA|TRBD1
TGTGCCACCAGTGGGACCGGGACAGGTCAGAACTACAATGAGCAGTTCTTC
CATSGTGTGQNYNEQFF
>TRBJ2-5|TRBV10-2|few|NA
TGCGCCAGCAGTGAGTCCCTCACTAGTCCAGTGGAGACCCAGTACTTC
CASSESLTSPVETQYF
>TRBJ2-3|TRBV6-2/TRBV6-3|few|TRBD2
TGTGCCAGCAGTTACTCGCCTCGGACTAGCGGCACAGATACGCAGTATTTT
CASSYSPRTSGTDTQYF
>TRBJ2-1|TRBV7-6|few|TRBD2
TGTGCCACTAAACGGGGGACTAGCGGTGCAAGCTCCTACAATGAGCAGTTCTTC
CATKRGTSGASSYNEQFF
>TRBJ1-4|TRBV4-1|few|NA
TGCGCCAGCAGCCAAGTTGGGGGTAATGAAAAACTGTTTTTT
CASSQVGGNEKLFF
>TRBJ2-2|TRBV6-6|few|NA
TGTGCCAGCACCTGGACAGTTGAACCGAACACCGGGGAGCTGTTTTTT
CASTWTVEPNTGELFF
>TRBJ1-2|TRBV5-1|many|NA
TGCGCCAGGGGAGGTACGGACGGAAACTATGGCTACACCTTC
CARGGTDGNYGYTF
>TRBJ2-1|TRBV12-3/TRBV12-4|NA|NA
TGTGCCAGCAGTTTAGGGGGGCCGGGCGATGAGCAGTTCTTC
CASSLGGPGDEQFF
>TRBJ2-2|TRBV7-6|NA|NA
TGTGCCAGCAGATTAGCCGGGGAGCTGTTTTTT
CASRLAGELFF
>TRBJ1-1|TRBV6-5|few|TRBD1
TGTGCCAGCAGTTACGGGACCGCAGGGGGCGCGTATACTGAAGCTTTCTTT
CASSYGTAGGAYTEAFF
>TRBJ1-1|TRBV20-1|NA|TRBD1
TGCAGTGCCCTATTGTTCCGGACAGGGAACACTGAAGCTTTCTTT
CSALLFRTGNTEAFF
>TRBJ1-2|TRBV20-1|few|NA
TGCAGTGCTAGAAATGTGACTAACTATGGCTACACCTTC
CSARNVTNYGYTF
>TRBJ2-1|TRBV4-1|NA|NA
TGCGCCAGCAGCCGAGGGGGGGGCTCATACAACAATGAGCAGTTCTTC
CASSRGGGSYNNEQFF
>TRBJ1-2|TRBV28|many|NA
TGTGCCAGCAGCTCACCTATTTACTATGGCTACACCTTC
CASSSPIYYGYTF
>TRBJ2-1|TRBV4-1|many|TRBD2
TGCGCCAGCAGCCAAGTGTTGGCGGGGGGGCCCTACAATGAGCAGTTCTTC
CASSQVLAGGPYNEQFF
>TRBJ1-1|TRBV4-1|NA|NA
TGCGCCAGCAGCCAAGTGGGTCGTCCTGAAGCTTTCTTT
CASSQVGRPEAFF
>TRBJ2-5|TRBV18|NA|TRBD2
TGTGCCAGCTCACCACTGGCCGCGGGGGGGAAAGTACTCCAAGAGACCCAGTACTTC
CASSPLAAGGKVLQETQYF
>TRBJ2-7|TRBV27|few|NA
TGTGCCAGCAGTTGGAGGGACGGCACTCCCGAGCAGTACTTC
CASSWRDGTPEQYF
>TRBJ1-1|TRBV15|NA|NA
TGTGCCACCAGCCCAATGGACGGAATGAACACTGAAGCTTTCTTT
CATSPMDGMNTEAFF
>TRBJ1-1|TRBV19|few|NA
TGTGCCAGTCGTCCTGGACCGTTGAACACTGAAGCTTTCTTT
CASRPGPLNTEAFF
>TRBJ2-7|TRBV27|NA|NA
TGTGCCAGCAGTTTTCATACGTCACGGTGGGGGGCGTTAAACGAGCAGTACTTC
CASSFHTSRWGALNEQYF
>TRBJ2-6|TRBV4-1|many|NA
TGCGCCAGCAGCCAAGAGGTCGCAGGCTCTGGGGCCAACGTCCTGACTTTC
CASSQEVAGSGANVLTF
>TRBJ1-1|TRBV5-4|NA|TRBD1
TGTGCCAGCAGCTTGGGGGAGGGGGCTGGCACTGAAGCTTTCTTT
CASSLGEGAGTEAFF
>TRBJ1-1|TRBV25-1|many|TRBD1
TGTGCCAGCAGTGCATCGACAGGGTTGGGCACTGAAGCTTTCTTT
CASSASTGLGTEAFF
>TRBJ2-1|TRBV15|few|NA
TGTGCCACCAGCAGAGATAGGGCGACCAATGAGCAGTTCTTC
CATSRDRATNEQFF
>TRBJ2-3|TRBV7-2|many|NA
TGTGCCAGCAGCTTAAGGGGGGTAGGGGAGGGCACAGATACGCAGTATTTT
CASSLRGVGEGTDTQYF
>TRBJ1-5|TRBV20-1|NA|TRBD1
TGCAGTGCTTATCCTACAGGGGCCCGGAGCAATCAGCCCCAGCATTTT
CSAYPTGARSNQPQHF
>TRBJ2-7|TRBV7-2|NA|TRBD2
TGTGCCAGCAGCATCACTAGCGGGGGCCTCTCCTACGAGCAGTACTTC
CASSITSGGLSYEQYF
>TRBJ1-2|TRBV12-3/TRBV12-4|many|NA
TGTGCCAGCAGTTTGGGCATCTATGGCTACACCTTC
CASSLGIYGYTF
>TRBJ2-3|TRBV7-8|NA|TRBD2
TGTGCCAGCAGGAATAGCGGGGCGTACACAGATACGCAGTATTTT
CASRNSGAYTDTQYF
>TRBJ2-5|TRBV12-3/TRBV12-4|few|NA
TGTGCCAGCAGATATCGGACACTCAAAGAGACCCAGTACTTC
CASRYRTLKETQYF
>TRBJ2-3|TRBV20-1|NA|NA
TGCAGTGCCCCGGAAGAGGGCAGAGATACGCAGTATTTT
CSAPEEGRDTQYF
>TRBJ2-7|TRBV12-5|few|NA
TGTGCTAGTGGGTTCAGCTCCTACGAGCAGTACTTC
CASGFSSYEQYF
>TRBJ1-6|TRBV11-1|NA|NA
TGTGCCAGCAGCCCTGACAACATCTATAATTCACCCCTCCACTTT
CASSPDNIYNSPLHF